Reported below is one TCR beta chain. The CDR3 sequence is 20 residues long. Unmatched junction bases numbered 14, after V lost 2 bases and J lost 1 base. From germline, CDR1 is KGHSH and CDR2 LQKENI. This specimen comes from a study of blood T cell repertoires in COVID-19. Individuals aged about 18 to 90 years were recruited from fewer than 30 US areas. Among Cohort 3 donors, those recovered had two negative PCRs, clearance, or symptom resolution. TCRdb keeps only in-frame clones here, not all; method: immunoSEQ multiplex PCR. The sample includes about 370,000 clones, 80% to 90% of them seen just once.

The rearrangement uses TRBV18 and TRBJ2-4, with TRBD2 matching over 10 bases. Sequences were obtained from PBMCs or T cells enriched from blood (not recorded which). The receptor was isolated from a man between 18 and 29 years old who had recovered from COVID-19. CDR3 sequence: CASSPITSGGAVVAKNIQYF. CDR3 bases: TGTGCCAGCTCACCAATAACCAGCGGGGGGGCAGTTGTCGCCAAAAACATTCAGTACTTC. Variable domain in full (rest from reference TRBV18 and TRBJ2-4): NAGVMQNPRHLVRRRGQEARLRCSPMKGHSHVYWYRQLPEEGLKFMVYLQKENIIDESGMPKERFSAEFPKEGPSILRIQQVVRGDSAAYFCASSPITSGGAVVAKNIQYFGAGTRLSVL.